The present T cell receptor beta chain was sequenced within a study of T-cell memory formation after mild COVID-19. Overall study results and limits: CD4/CD8 balance held among clones contracting day 15 to 85, and later expanders leaned CD4+. The main location of contracting CD4+ clones was CM and EM, and that of contracting CD8+ clones was EMRA. Some clones that responded were present in memory (sampled pre-infection), which suggests cross-reactive memory joined.

Constant-segment primers were used for 5'RACE, and the resulting TCR alpha and TCR beta cDNA libraries carried sample barcodes and UMIs. Via MiXCR, TCRdb re-called the 5' RACE reads, giving one row per CDR3 protein. The data hold 550,000 to 700,000 distinct CDR3 sequences, with 18% observed a single time. This clonotype was counted ten times or more. Antigen specificity is unknown. CDR1 and CDR2 from the germline V gene are MNHEY and SVGEGT. The V end was cut by 5 bases, the J end by 4 bases, with 6 bases between. The CDR3 is 11 residues long. The gene calls are TRBV6-2 or TRBV6-3 and TRBJ2-7, with D unclear. The TCR originated in an adult woman who had mild COVID-19 (a few samples of this study predate the infection). Cell type and time point are not known. The specimen sequenced was PBMCs or a T cell subset sorted from them (not recorded which). The DNA of the CDR3 is TGTGCCAGCAGTAGGGAATACGAGCAGTACTTC. It is translated as CASSREYEQYF.